These 9 T cell receptor beta chains came from one sample sequenced in a study of shared clonotypes between healthy human individuals. CD45RO-negative CD8 cells positively selected for CCR7 made up the naive population, which excluded terminally differentiated effector memory CD45RA+ cells. Profiling relied on immunoSEQ multiplex PCR, and the TCRdb table lists in-frame clones only, not all of them. The table has approximately 1.9 million clones, just under 95% seen once. The sample comprised naive CD8+ T cells from PBMCs. The receptor source for this set is a man younger than 35 in good health. Some clones in this sample may be carry-over from other donors' samples.

In this sample, this clone turned up a few times. This may be a read error: a much more frequent sequence differs by one nucleotide. The chain joins TRBV11-3 to TRBJ2-7; no reliable D call. Trimming took 0 bases from V and 3 from J, leaving 3 bases between them. The CDR3 spans 12 residues. CDR1 is SGHNT, CDR2 YENEEA, per germline. CDR3 residues: CASSLDGYEQYF. CDR3 in DNA: TGTGCCAGCAGCTTAGACGGCTACGAGCAGTACTTC. Full variable domain (outside the CDR3, taken from reference TRBV11-3 and TRBJ2-7): EAGVVQSPRYKIIEKKQPVAFWCNPISGHNTLYWYLQNLGQGPELLIRYENEEAVDDSQLPKDRFSAERLKGVDSTLKIQPAELGDSAVYLCASSLDGYEQYFGPGTRLTVT.

V and J are TRBV28 and TRBJ2-2, with D maybe TRBD1 (5 bases). The V and J ends lost 5 bases and 0 bases respectively, with 28 bases between them. The CDR3 consists of 21 residues. Germline CDR1 reads MDHEN; CDR2 reads SYDVKM. Here the CDR3 reads CASSPQGVRPSWRSNTGELFF. CDR3 in DNA: TGTGCCAGCAGTCCTCAGGGCGTACGCCCATCATGGAGATCGAACACCGGGGAGCTGTTTTTT.

Here the CDR3 DNA reads TGTGCCAGCAGCGTCTTCCCGGGACAGGGGATCGGCGAAGAGACCCAGTACTTC. Protein product: CASSVFPGQGIGEETQYF. This rearrangement joins TRBV9 to TRBJ2-5; 10 positions match TRBD1. Germline V gives CDR1 SGDLS, CDR2 YYNGEE. J gave up 3 bases and V 2 bases, and 13 bases lay outside the gene matches. The CDR3 runs 18 residues.

DNA for the CDR3: TGTGCCAGCAGTTTAAAGACGGGCGGGAGGCGGGCCGGGGAGCTGTTTTTT. It yields the protein CASSLKTGGRRAGELFF. This chain links TRBV28 with TRBJ2-2; 8 positions match TRBD2. Germline CDR1 reads MDHEN; CDR2 reads SYDVKM. Unmatched junction bases numbered 11, after V lost 2 bases and J lost 6 bases. This CDR3 is 17 amino acids long.

The chain links TRBV6-5 to TRBJ2-7; 9 positions match TRBD1. The CDR3 is 15 residues long. Unmatched junction bases numbered 11, after V lost 2 bases and J lost 9 bases. Germline CDR1 and CDR2: MNHEY and SVGAGI. CDR3 DNA: TGTGCCAGCAGTTACAGGGGACAGGGCCATGAAGTGCAGTACTTC. Its protein is CASSYRGQGHEVQYF.

The V gene is TRBV30, the J gene TRBJ2-3; 9 bases map to TRBD2. The V and J ends lost 3 bases and 2 bases, in that order; junction bases with no gene match: 6. The CDR3 is 15 amino acids. Germline CDR1 GTSNPN, CDR2 SVGIG (reference sequence). This CDR3 reads CAWRGLARHTDTQYF. As DNA, the CDR3 is TGTGCCTGGAGGGGACTAGCTAGACACACAGATACGCAGTATTTT.

The chain employs TRBV5-4 and TRBJ2-2; no clear D. The CDR3 has 13 residues. V gave up 6 bases and J gave up 0 bases, with 6 bases separating them. Germline CDR1 is SGHNT and CDR2 is YYREEE (reference sequence). The DNA of the CDR3 is TGTGCCAGCACCGTCTCGAACACCGGGGAGCTGTTTTTT. Translated, it gives CASTVSNTGELFF. The variable domain in full, completed from reference TRBV5-4 and TRBJ2-2, reads ETGVTQSPTHLIKTRGQQVTLRCSSQSGHNTVSWYQQALGQGPQFIFQYYREEENGRGNFPPRFSGLQFPNYSSELNVNALELDDSALYLCASTVSNTGELFFGEGSRLTVL.

The chain employs TRBV5-1 and TRBJ2-7; no clear D gene. The V gene's germline CDR1 is SGHRS and CDR2 YFSETQ. Between the trimmed V and J ends, which lost 0 bases and 2 bases, there was a span of 9 bases. This CDR3 contains 14 residues. The CDR3 protein is CASSLAPTAYEQYF. Here the CDR3 DNA reads TGCGCCAGCAGCTTGGCCCCGACGGCCTACGAGCAGTACTTC.

The V gene is TRBV27, the J gene TRBJ2-5; the D is unclear. The CDR3 contains 14 residues. Germline V gene sequence: CDR1 MNHEY, CDR2 SMNVEV (reference sequence). V was pared by 8 bases and J by 5 bases, with 18 bases between. The CDR3 region has the DNA TGTGCCAGCGGGGTCTCGGAGATGGTTGAGACCCAGTACTTC. Its translation is CASGVSEMVETQYF.